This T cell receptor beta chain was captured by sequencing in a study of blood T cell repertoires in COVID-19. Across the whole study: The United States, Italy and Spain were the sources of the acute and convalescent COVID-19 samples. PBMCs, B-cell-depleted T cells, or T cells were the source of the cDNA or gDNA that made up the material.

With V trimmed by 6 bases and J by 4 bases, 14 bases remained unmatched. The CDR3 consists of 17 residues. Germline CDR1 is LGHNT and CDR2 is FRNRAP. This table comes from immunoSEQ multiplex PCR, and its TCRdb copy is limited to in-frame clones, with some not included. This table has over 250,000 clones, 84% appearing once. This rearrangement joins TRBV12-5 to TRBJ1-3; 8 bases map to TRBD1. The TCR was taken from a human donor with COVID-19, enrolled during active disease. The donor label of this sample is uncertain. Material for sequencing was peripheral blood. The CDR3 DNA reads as TGTGCTAGTGGGGGTGGGACAGGAGGAATTTTCGGAAACACCATATATTTT. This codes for CASGGGTGGIFGNTIYF.